The 32 T cell receptor beta chains in this list originate from one sample, sequenced in a study of T cell responses to AZD1222 COVID-19 vaccine. Produced via immunoSEQ multiplex PCR; TCRdb's table is partial and in-frame only. This table holds tens of thousands of clones, 80% to 90% found once. Specimen: peripheral blood, collected 28 days after the second AZD1222 dose. The receptors originated from an adult who received the AZD1222 COVID-19 vaccine.

The chain couples TRBV5-1 to TRBJ1-6, with D tentatively TRBD1 (6 bases). The V end lost 5 bases, the J end lost 4 bases, and 13 bases lay between the germline ends. This CDR3 has 15 residues. Looked up from germline, CDR1 is SGHRS and CDR2 is YFSETQ. The CDR3 sequence: CASRGQGSYNSPLHF. The CDR3 DNA sequence: TGCGCCAGCAGGGGCCAGGGGAGTTATAATTCACCCCTCCACTTT. The entire variable domain, with the rest obtained from reference TRBV5-1 and TRBJ1-6, is as follows: KAGVTQTPRYLIKTRGQQVTLSCSPISGHRSVSWYQQTPGQGLQFLFEYFSETQRNKGNFPGRFSGRQFSNSRSEMNVSTLELGDSALYLCASRGQGSYNSPLHFGNGTRLTVT.

V gene TRBV27 combines with J gene TRBJ1-5; D is perhaps TRBD1 (5 bases). V was trimmed by 10 bases and J by 3 bases, leaving 16 bases between them. CDR1 and CDR2 (germline): MNHEY, SMNVEV (reference sequence). The CDR3 runs 14 residues. CDR3 nucleotide sequence: TGTGCCACCTCAGGGCCAGGTGTCAATCAGCCCCAGCATTTT. Translated, it gives CATSGPGVNQPQHF.

This clone was found once. The chain recombines TRBV19 with TRBJ1-5; TRBD1 agrees at 7 bases. The CDR3 sequence is 14 residues long. The junction had 5 bases not matched to a gene; V was cut back by 5 bases and J by 4 bases. Germline lookup yields CDR1 LNHDA and CDR2 SQIVND (reference sequence). This chain's CDR3 is CASSVGTENQPQHF. CDR3 sequence (DNA): TGTGCCAGTAGTGTCGGGACAGAAAATCAGCCCCAGCATTTT.

The CDR3 bases are TGCAGCGCGGCAGGGGTCCTGAACACTGAAGCTTTCTTT. It codes for CSAAGVLNTEAFF. The genes are TRBV29-1 and TRBJ1-1; D might be TRBD1 (6 bases). Trimming removed 7 bases at V and 0 bases at J, with 12 bases between. Germline assignment: CDR1 SQVTM and CDR2 ANQGSEA. CDR3 length equals 13 residues.

The J gene is TRBJ2-7, the V gene TRBV14; no definite D call. Trimming stripped 0 bases from V and 9 bases from J, with 9 bases between. This CDR3 has 12 residues. Germline CDR1 SGHDN, CDR2 FVKESK. The CDR3 is CASSQECLGQYV. Written as DNA, the CDR3 is TGTGCCAGCAGCCAAGAATGTCTAGGGCAGTACGTC.

This chain connects TRBV7-8 to TRBJ2-1, with TRBD2 matching 8 bases. This CDR3 comprises 15 residues. J gave up 6 bases and V 8 bases, and 12 bases lay outside the gene matches. CDR1 is SGHVS, CDR2 FQNEAQ, per germline. CDR3 sequence (DNA): TGTGCCAGCTGCCAGCGGGAGAAGGTTGGCAATGAGCAGTTCTTC. This encodes CASCQREKVGNEQFF.

V is TRBV3-1 (or the pseudogene TRBV3-2) and J is TRBJ2-7, with TRBD1 matching over 7 bases. The CDR3 totals 18 residues. Germline-derived CDR1 and CDR2 are LGHDT and YNNKEL (reference sequence). The junction had 18 bases not matched to a gene; V was cut back by 4 bases and J by 3 bases. The CDR3 DNA sequence: TGTGCCAGCAGCCCCCGGGACAGAAAGCTTATCCCTTTCTACGAGCAGTACGTC. It specifies CASSPRDRKLIPFYEQYV.

CDR3 in amino acids: CASGRSAATDTQYF. The CDR3 DNA follows: TGTGCTAGTGGGAGGAGCGCAGCCACAGATACGCAGTATTTT. This chain links TRBV12-5 with TRBJ2-3; unclear D gene. The CDR3 runs to 14 residues. CDR1 and CDR2 from the germline V gene are LGHNT and FRNRAP. The ends were cut back, 6 bases at V and 2 bases at J, with 12 bases in the middle.

The V gene is TRBV19, the J gene TRBJ1-6, with TRBD1 matching over 7 bases. The CDR3 totals 15 residues. The V gene end was trimmed by 1 base and the J gene end by 6 bases; junction bases not matched to a gene: 3. CDR1 and CDR2 from the germline V gene are LNHDA and SQIVND (reference sequence). The CDR3 loop is CASSIVPGGNSPLHF. In DNA form, the CDR3 reads TGTGCCAGTAGTATAGTTCCAGGGGGTAATTCACCCCTCCACTTT. Together with reference TRBV19 and TRBJ1-6, the CDR3 gives the full variable domain: DGGITQSPKYLFRKEGQNVTLSCEQNLNHDAMYWYRQDPGQGLRLIYYSQIVNDFQKGDIAEGYSVSREKKESFPLTVTSAQKNPTAFYLCASSIVPGGNSPLHFGNGTRLTVT.

This rearrangement joins TRBV5-4 to TRBJ2-3; TRBD2 aligns across 9 bases. CDR3 size: 16 residues. V shed 0 bases and J 1 base; nucleotides not matched to a gene: 3. Per germline, CDR1 SGHNT and CDR2 YYREEE (reference sequence). The CDR3 region has the DNA TGTGCCAGCAGCTTGGCCCAGCGGGGGGGCACAGATACGCAGTATTTT. Its translation: CASSLAQRGGTDTQYF.

V and J are TRBV3-1 (or the pseudogene TRBV3-2) and TRBJ1-1; D gene uncertain. The germline CDR1 and CDR2 sequences are LGHDT and YNNKEL (reference sequence). The CDR3 consists of 13 residues. The germline V and J ends were trimmed by 3 bases and 1 base, with 6 bases remaining between them. The CDR3, as DNA: TGTGCCAGCAGCCACAGGAAGAACACTGAAGCTTTCTTT. Protein: CASSHRKNTEAFF.

This chain uses TRBV10-3 with TRBJ1-5; 8 bases agree with TRBD1. The V gene's germline CDR1 is ENHRY and CDR2 SYGVKD. The CDR3 is made up of 15 amino acids. V shed 0 bases, J shed 2 bases, and the junction held 0 bases outside the gene matches. CDR3 bases: TGTGCCATCAGTGAGTCACAGGGGGGCAATCAGCCCCAGCATTTT. This sequence encodes CAISESQGGNQPQHF.

The chain is built from TRBV15 and TRBJ1-2, with 8 bases matching TRBD1. The V gene's germline CDR1 is LNHNV and CDR2 YYDKDF (reference sequence). Trimming cost V 3 bases and J 3 bases; bases outside gene matches: 6. This CDR3 is 15 amino acids long. The CDR3 sequence is CATSRSTGGDYGYTF. CDR3 coding DNA: TGTGCCACCAGCAGGTCAACAGGGGGGGACTATGGCTACACCTTC.

The genes are TRBV5-1 and TRBJ2-3; unclear D gene. CDR1 and CDR2 (germline): SGHRS, YFSETQ. This CDR3 has 15 residues. The V gene lost 5 bases and the J gene lost 0 bases, with 13 bases spanning the gap. CDR3 DNA: TGCGCCAGCAGTTTAGACGGGTACAGCACAGATACGCAGTATTTT. This gives the protein CASSLDGYSTDTQYF. Full variable domain (outside the CDR3, taken from reference TRBV5-1 and TRBJ2-3): KAGVTQTPRYLIKTRGQQVTLSCSPISGHRSVSWYQQTPGQGLQFLFEYFSETQRNKGNFPGRFSGRQFSNSRSEMNVSTLELGDSALYLCASSLDGYSTDTQYFGPGTRLTVL.

There are a few counts of this clone. V gene TRBV5-1 combines with J gene TRBJ2-2, with 7 bases fitting TRBD2. Trimming cost V 0 bases and J 5 bases; bases outside gene matches: 7. Germline loops: CDR1 SGHRS, CDR2 YFSETQ. The CDR3 runs to 16 residues. The CDR3 nucleotides are TGCGCCAGCAGCTTGGAGCCAGCGGGGCTGACCGGGGAGCTGTTTTTT. Amino acids: CASSLEPAGLTGELFF. Full variable domain (missing parts from reference TRBV5-1 and TRBJ2-2): KAGVTQTPRYLIKTRGQQVTLSCSPISGHRSVSWYQQTPGQGLQFLFEYFSETQRNKGNFPGRFSGRQFSNSRSEMNVSTLELGDSALYLCASSLEPAGLTGELFFGEGSRLTVL.

This rearrangement joins TRBV6-5 to TRBJ2-4; maybe TRBD1 (5 bases). Germline CDR1 MNHEY, CDR2 SVGAGI. The ends were cut back, 8 bases at V and 4 bases at J, with 18 bases in the middle. CDR3 length: 15 amino acids. As DNA, the CDR3 is TGTGCCAGCGGCCCGGGCCCAGGGTGGAAAAACATTCAGTACTTC. Protein sequence: CASGPGPGWKNIQYF.

This chain connects TRBV10-3 to TRBJ2-2; D is possibly TRBD2 (6 bases). CDR3 size: 14 residues. Germline values: CDR1 ENHRY, CDR2 SYGVKD. The V end lost 7 bases, the J end lost 3 bases, and 12 bases lay between the germline ends. CDR3 DNA sequence: TGTGCCATCAAGACTAGGGTTGACACCGGGGAGCTGTTTTTT. It translates to CAIKTRVDTGELFF.

The chain combines TRBV5-6 with TRBJ1-1, with a tentative D call TRBD1 (6 bases). V lost 6 bases and J lost 6, with 15 bases in between. CDR3 size: 13 residues. Per the germline V gene, CDR1 is SGHDT and CDR2 is YYEEEE. The CDR3 reads CASKGTSRAEAFF. DNA of the CDR3: TGTGCCAGCAAAGGGACATCCAGGGCTGAAGCTTTCTTT.

V usage is TRBV7-6 and J usage is TRBJ1-4, with D perhaps matching TRBD1 (5 bases). Germline V gene sequence: CDR1 SGHVS, CDR2 FNYEAQ. The CDR3 contains 17 residues. Trimming stripped 5 bases from V and 5 bases from J, with 21 bases between. The CDR3 nucleotides read TGTGCCAGCAGCCCCGAGGACACCTACGGGGGGAATGAAAAACTGTTTTTT. This translates into CASSPEDTYGGNEKLFF.

The chain carries TRBV4-3 and TRBJ1-1; D is perhaps TRBD1 (6 bases). Looked up from germline, CDR1 is LGHNA and CDR2 is YSLEER. There are 15 residues in the CDR3. Trimming stripped 5 bases from V and 1 base from J, with 14 bases between. CDR3 loop: CASSYEDRPNTEAFF. Written as DNA, the CDR3 is TGCGCCAGCAGCTACGAAGACAGGCCGAACACTGAAGCTTTCTTT.

The CDR3 sequence: CASSVQRPYNEQFF. The DNA of the CDR3 is TGTGCCAGCAGTGTCCAGCGGCCCTACAATGAGCAGTTCTTC. The V call is TRBV2, the J call TRBJ2-1; D may be TRBD2 (5 bases). CDR1 and CDR2 from the germline V gene are SNHLY and FYNNEI. The germline V and J ends were trimmed by 4 bases and 2 bases, with 9 bases remaining between them. The CDR3 sequence is 14 residues long. Supplemented by reference TRBV2 and TRBJ2-1, the full variable domain reads EPEVTQTPSHQVTQMGQEVILRCVPISNHLYFYWYRQILGQKVEFLVSFYNNEISEKSEIFDDQFSVERPDGSNFTLKIRSTKLEDSAMYFCASSVQRPYNEQFFGPGTRLTVL.

This clone was found once. The V gene is TRBV6-5, the J gene TRBJ2-5; the D is unclear. This CDR3 is built from 10 residues. The germline V gene encodes CDR1 MNHEY and CDR2 SVGAGI. V shed 8 bases and J shed 3 bases, with 4 bases lying between them. CDR3 coding DNA: TGTGCCAGCGGGGAAGAGACCCAGTACTTC. Residues: CASGEETQYF.

CDR3 residues: CASSRLAGGYEQYF. In DNA form, the CDR3 reads TGTGCCAGCAGTAGACTAGCGGGAGGCTACGAGCAGTACTTC. The chain joins TRBV6-5 to TRBJ2-7, with 13 bases aligning to TRBD2. The trim removed 5 bases at V and 3 bases at J, leaving 1 base unmatched. The CDR3 is 14 residues long. The V gene's germline CDR1 is MNHEY and CDR2 SVGAGI.

This clone was recorded only once. V gene TRBV7-2 combines with J gene TRBJ1-6; D unclear. Trimming shortened V by 3 bases and J by 10 bases, and 13 bases separated the two germline ends. Germline loops: CDR1 SGHTA, CDR2 FQGNSA. This CDR3 comprises 14 residues. The DNA for the CDR3 is TGTGCCAGCAGCTTGCCCCCTAGTAGCTCACCCCTCCACTTT. Amino acid sequence: CASSLPPSSSPLHF.

The V and J genes are TRBV6-1 and TRBJ2-1; tentatively, D is TRBD1 or TRBD2 (5 bases each). The germline CDR1 and CDR2 sequences are MNHNS and SASEGT. The CDR3 has 16 amino acids. V lost 0 bases, J lost 5 bases, and 14 bases lay in between. CDR3 in amino acids: CASSEAGRASNNEQFF. CDR3 bases: TGTGCCAGCAGTGAAGCGGGGCGGGCCAGCAACAATGAGCAGTTCTTC.

The chain uses TRBV21-1 and TRBJ2-5. TRBV21-1 is shown as a pseudogene. This CDR3 is 14 amino acids long. The CDR3 protein is CASSKDPTQETQYF. The DNA of the CDR3 is TGTGCCAGCAGCAAAGATCCCACCCAAGAGACCCAGTACTTC.

The chain is built from TRBV11-3 and TRBJ2-1; D remains unclear. Trimming shortened V by 0 bases and J by 10 bases, and 13 bases separated the two germline ends. There are 14 residues in the CDR3. Per germline, CDR1 SGHNT and CDR2 YENEEA. CDR3 protein: CASSLELAASEQFF. The DNA for the CDR3 is TGTGCCAGCAGCTTAGAGTTGGCAGCCTCAGAGCAGTTCTTC.

The V and J genes are TRBV9 and TRBJ2-1; D is perhaps TRBD1 or TRBD2 (6 bases each). CDR1 is SGDLS and CDR2 is YYNGEE in the germline V gene. V gave up 0 bases and J gave up 9 bases, with 19 bases separating them. The length of the CDR3 is 16 residues. CDR3 sequence reads: CASSVVGGTGSGEQFF. CDR3 DNA sequence: TGTGCCAGCAGCGTAGTAGGGGGGACCGGTAGTGGTGAGCAGTTCTTC.

The chain couples TRBV9 to TRBJ1-2; 10 bases map to TRBD1. CDR1 SGDLS and CDR2 YYNGEE come from the germline V gene. V was pared by 0 bases and J by 4 bases, with 3 bases of the junction left unmatched. The CDR3 covers 15 residues. This CDR3 reads CASSVEGQGFYGYTF. The CDR3 DNA is TGTGCCAGCAGCGTAGAGGGACAGGGGTTCTATGGCTACACCTTC.

The chain employs TRBV6-8 and TRBJ2-2; perhaps TRBD2 as D (6 bases). CDR1 and CDR2 from the germline V gene are MNHGY and SAAAGT. Trimming stripped 0 bases from V and 0 bases from J, with 14 bases between. The CDR3 consists of 18 residues. The CDR3 protein is CASSYSRNAGSNTGELFF. The CDR3 DNA reads as TGTGCCAGCAGTTACTCCAGGAACGCGGGATCGAACACCGGGGAGCTGTTTTTT.

This chain connects TRBV2 to TRBJ1-2; D is unresolved. The germline V and J ends were trimmed by 4 bases and 4 bases, with 13 bases remaining between them. Looked up from germline, CDR1 is SNHLY and CDR2 is FYNNEI. CDR3 size: 14 residues. CDR3 residues: CASSGTGSSYGYTF. CDR3 in DNA: TGTGCCAGCAGTGGGACTGGTTCCTCCTATGGCTACACCTTC.

In its sample, this clone ranks as medium-sized. The V gene is TRBV7-8, the J gene TRBJ1-1; D might be TRBD1 (5 bases). CDR1 is SGHVS, CDR2 FQNEAQ, per germline. The CDR3 contains 14 residues. V gave up 4 bases and J gave up 0 bases, with 9 bases separating them. The CDR3, as DNA: TGTGCCAGCAGCTCAGGGATCATGAACACTGAAGCTTTCTTT. Protein product: CASSSGIMNTEAFF. Filled out from reference TRBV7-8 and TRBJ1-1, the complete variable domain reads GAGVSQSPRYKVAKRGQDVALRCDPISGHVSLFWYQQALGQGPEFLTYFQNEAQLDKSGLPSDRFFAERPEGSVSTLKIQRTQQEDSAVYLCASSSGIMNTEAFFGQGTRLTVV.